A selection of T cell receptor beta chains follows, all from one sample in a study of CD8 T cells in Susac syndrome. TCRdb redid the calling of the immunoSEQ multiplex PCR reads with MiXCR, one entry per CDR3 protein. Of roughly 300,000 distinct CDR3 sequences listed, around 83% were seen once; the top ten hold over 0.095%. The sequenced sample consisted of CD8+ T cells from PBMCs. The receptors originated from a human donor with multiple sclerosis. The CDR3 runs from the conserved cysteine through the conserved F or W. D genes are given only for firm matches. Size values are once, few and many counts, or a class for expanded clones, and some rows have none.

size,J,V,D,DNA,CDR3
-,TRBJ2-2,TRBV19,TRBD2,TGTGCCAGTAGTATTACTAGCGGGAGGATCACCGGGGAGCTGTTTTTT,CASSITSGRITGELFF
-,TRBJ1-1,TRBV4-1,-,TGCGCCAGCAGGACAGGAGCCACCCTAATGAACACTGAAGCTTTCTTT,CASRTGATLMNTEAFF
-,TRBJ1-4,TRBV7-9,-,TGTGCCAGCAGCCAAAGGACAACAACTAATGAAAAACTGTTTTTT,CASSQRTTTNEKLFF
-,TRBJ2-1,TRBV9,-,TGTGCCAGCAGCGTAGGTGGAGGAGATGAGCAGTTCTTC,CASSVGGGDEQFF
-,TRBJ1-6,TRBV27,-,TGTGCCAGCAGTTTGACCAGGGGATACAATTCACCCCTCCACTTT,CASSLTRGYNSPLHF
few,TRBJ2-5,TRBV7-3,-,TGTGTGGGGAAAGGCGAAGAGACCCAGTACTTC,CVGKGEETQYF
-,TRBJ2-3,TRBV20-1,TRBD2,TGCAGTGCTAGCGGGACTAGCGGACCCTACGGCACAGATACGCAGTATTTT,CSASGTSGPYGTDTQYF
-,TRBJ2-3,TRBV6-2/TRBV6-3,TRBD2,TGTGCCAGCAGTTACACCCTACGGACTAGCGGGGTCAGCACAGATACGCAGTATTTT,CASSYTLRTSGVSTDTQYF
-,TRBJ2-1,TRBV28,-,TGTGCCAGCAGCGCCCCTTGGGCCTTTAGGAACAATGAGCAGTTCTTC,CASSAPWAFRNNEQFF
-,TRBJ2-7,TRBV7-9,-,TGTGCCAGCAGCTCATCGCAGCGCCGGTACGAGCAGTACTTC,CASSSSQRRYEQYF
-,TRBJ2-7,TRBV6-5,-,TGTGCCAGCAGATTATTGGGCTCCTACGAGCAGTACTTC,CASRLLGSYEQYF
-,TRBJ2-3,TRBV27,-,TGTGCCAGCCACGCGGGCAGTAAGGGCACAGATACGCAGTATTTT,CASHAGSKGTDTQYF
-,TRBJ2-4,TRBV6-6,-,TGTGCCAGCAGCCAATACAGGGAGGAAGCCAAAAACATTCAGTACTTC,CASSQYREEAKNIQYF
-,TRBJ2-7,TRBV27,-,TGTGCCAGCAGTTTCGGGACGAGAGGGACCTACGAGCAGTACTTC,CASSFGTRGTYEQYF
-,TRBJ2-7,TRBV4-1,-,TGCGCCAGCAGCCATAGGATAGCGGAGGGCTACGAGCAGTACTTC,CASSHRIAEGYEQYF
-,TRBJ2-3,TRBV24-1,TRBD1,TGTGCCACGGGGGACAGGGCAGATACGCAGTATTTT,CATGDRADTQYF
-,TRBJ1-2,TRBV9,-,TGTGCCAGCAGCGTAGATGGGGAGGATATGCCATATGGCTACACCTTC,CASSVDGEDMPYGYTF
-,TRBJ2-5,TRBV11-1,-,TGTGCCAGCAGCTTAGACCCCGAAGAGACCCAGTACTTC,CASSLDPEETQYF
-,TRBJ2-7,TRBV20-1,-,TGCAGTGCTAGAGTCGGGGCCGAGCAGTACTTC,CSARVGAEQYF
-,TRBJ2-4,TRBV5-6,-,TGTGCCAGCAGCTTGTCGTTGGCAGTTAAGGCCAAAAACATTCAGTACTTC,CASSLSLAVKAKNIQYF
-,TRBJ1-1,TRBV2,-,TGTGCCAGCCCTAAAGAGGGGCTCGCGAACATGAACACTGAAGCTTTCTTT,CASPKEGLANMNTEAFF
-,TRBJ2-5,TRBV11-2,-,TGTGCCAGCACGCTAGGAGGGCCCCAAGAGACCCAGTACTTC,CASTLGGPQETQYF
-,TRBJ2-7,TRBV12-3/TRBV12-4,TRBD2,TGTGCCAGCAGTTCTAGGGCTAGCGGGACCTACGAGCAGTACTTC,CASSSRASGTYEQYF
-,TRBJ2-7,TRBV7-8,-,TGTGCCAGCAGCTTGGATTCAGGGGTCGAGCAGTACTTC,CASSLDSGVEQYF
-,TRBJ1-5,TRBV7-8,-,TGTGCCAGCAGCTTAATTCGGACGGCAAGTTCTGATAGCAATCAGCCCCAGCATTTT,CASSLIRTASSDSNQPQHF
-,TRBJ2-7,TRBV12-3/TRBV12-4,-,TGTGCCAGCAGTTTCGCAGGGAGTACCGACGAGCAGTACTTC,CASSFAGSTDEQYF
-,TRBJ2-5,TRBV28,-,TGTGCCAGCAGCCAACCAACGGAGGCCTTAGAGACCCAGTACTTC,CASSQPTEALETQYF
few,TRBJ2-7,TRBV6-5,TRBD2,TGTGCCAGCAGCCCAACTAGCGGGAGACACTACGAGCAGTACTTC,CASSPTSGRHYEQYF
once,TRBJ2-1,TRBV20-1,-,TGCAGTGCTAGGGAAGTGTCGTATGAGCAGTTCTTC,CSAREVSYEQFF
-,TRBJ2-1,TRBV6-5,TRBD2,TGTGCCAGCAGTTCTAGCGGTTGGGACAATGAGCAGTTCTTC,CASSSSGWDNEQFF
-,TRBJ2-5,TRBV7-9,-,TGTGCCAGCAGCAACCGGGACGGCGGGCAAGAGACCCAGTACTTC,CASSNRDGGQETQYF
-,TRBJ2-7,TRBV7-9,TRBD1,TGTGCCAGCAGCGCGGACAGGTCCCAAGAGTTTGTCCACGAGCAGTACTTC,CASSADRSQEFVHEQYF
-,TRBJ2-5,TRBV7-9,-,TGTGCCAGCAGCTCCCCTACAGGGATTGGTAAGGAGACCCAGTACTTC,CASSSPTGIGKETQYF
-,TRBJ2-3,TRBV27,TRBD2,TGTGCCAGCAGTTCTGGGACTAGCTCAGATACGCAGTATTTT,CASSSGTSSDTQYF
-,TRBJ2-7,TRBV28,-,TGTGCCAGCAGTTTCCGGGCACTCAGGCCCGCCTACGAGCAGTACTTC,CASSFRALRPAYEQYF
-,TRBJ2-1,TRBV7-2,TRBD2,TGTGCCAGCAGCTTAATAGCGGGAGTCCTCAATGAGCAGTTCTTC,CASSLIAGVLNEQFF
-,TRBJ2-1,TRBV28,-,TGTGCCAGCAGTGCCCCCTTTAGCGGAGGCTCCTACAATGAGCAGTTCTTC,CASSAPFSGGSYNEQFF
-,TRBJ2-1,TRBV29-1,TRBD2,TGCAGCGTCCCCTTTAGCGGGAGCTCGGTGAATGAGCAGTTCTTC,CSVPFSGSSVNEQFF
-,TRBJ2-4,TRBV7-9,-,TGTGCCAGCAGCTTTCAATCCGGGACCACGGTCAAAAACATTCAGTACTTC,CASSFQSGTTVKNIQYF
-,TRBJ2-1,TRBV5-1,TRBD1,TGCGCCAGCAGCCTCCCCCTAGACAGGGTATCTGGGAATGAGCAGTTCTTC,CASSLPLDRVSGNEQFF
-,TRBJ1-1,TRBV3-1,-,TGTGCCAGCAGCCAAGACGGAGGGGCCTATGAAGCTTTCTTT,CASSQDGGAYEAFF
-,TRBJ1-1,TRBV4-2,-,TGTGCCAGCAGCCAAGCTTACCCGGGACGGGAAGCTTTCTTT,CASSQAYPGREAFF
-,TRBJ2-6,TRBV9,-,TGTGCCAGCAGCGTGTCCACAGGTACGGGGGCCAACGTCCTGACTTTC,CASSVSTGTGANVLTF
-,TRBJ2-7,TRBV12-3/TRBV12-4,TRBD2,TGTGCCAGCAGCCCGAGCGGGAGACCCTACGAGCAGTACTTC,CASSPSGRPYEQYF
-,TRBJ2-5,TRBV7-7,-,TGTGCTAGCAGCTTAGAGCCCCTACGGCGGTACCAAGAGACCCAGTACTTC,CASSLEPLRRYQETQYF